Following are 26 T cell receptor beta chains from one sample sequenced in a study of T-cell memory formation after mild COVID-19. In TCRdb, the 5' RACE reads were re-called with MiXCR into one record per CDR3 protein. The sample gives about 390,000 distinct CDR3 sequences, 16% of which show up once; around a fifth is in the top ten. Sequenced sample: PBMCs or a T cell subset sorted from them (not recorded which). The receptors originated from a young man who had mild COVID-19 (a few samples of this study predate the infection). Cell type and time point are not known.

This clonotype has just a few counts. The chain links TRBV5-6 to TRBJ1-1; D not resolved. This CDR3 has 14 residues. Germline V gives CDR1 SGHDT, CDR2 YYEEEE. Deletions cut 2 bases from V and 5 bases from J, with 13 bases between. The chain's CDR3 is CASSFDPAGTEAFF. In nucleotides, the CDR3 is TGTGCCAGCAGCTTTGACCCCGCGGGTACTGAAGCTTTCTTT.

This clonotype has a handful of counts. The chain couples TRBV5-5 to TRBJ1-2, with a possible D match to TRBD1 (5 bases). The CDR3 is 14 residues long. Germline assignment: CDR1 SGHKS and CDR2 YYEKEE (reference sequence). V lost 1 base, J lost 6 bases, and 13 bases lay in between. The DNA for the CDR3 is TGTGCCAGCAGCTTGAGGGGAGGGGTGAATGGCTACACCTTC. Its translation: CASSLRGGVNGYTF. The full variable domain, completed using reference TRBV5-5 and TRBJ1-2, is DAGVTQSPTHLIKTRGQQVTLRCSPISGHKSVSWYQQVLGQGPQFIFQYYEKEERGRGNFPDRFSARQFPNYSSELNVNALLLGDSALYLCASSLRGGVNGYTFGSGTRLTVV.

V and J are TRBV7-9 and TRBJ2-2; D is undetermined. The CDR3 totals 10 residues. The germline V gene has CDR1 SEHNR and CDR2 FQNEAQ (reference sequence). V was shortened by 2 bases and J by 9 bases, with 1 base between the two germline ends. CDR3 in amino acids: CASSLWELFF. The CDR3 DNA reads as TGTGCCAGCAGCTTATGGGAGCTGTTTTTT.

This clonotype was seen at least ten times. The rearrangement joins TRBV5-5 to TRBJ2-1; 8 nucleotides agree with TRBD2. The junction had 4 bases not matched to a gene; V was cut back by 0 bases and J by 5 bases. CDR3 length equals 15 residues. The germline CDR1 and CDR2 sequences are SGHKS and YYEKEE (reference sequence). CDR3 sequence (DNA): TGTGCCAGCAGCTTGGGCGGGGGGCCTAACAATGAGCAGTTCTTC. It codes for CASSLGGGPNNEQFF.

The genes are TRBV6-2 or TRBV6-3 and TRBJ1-5, with D tentatively TRBD1 (5 bases). V gave up 7 bases and J gave up 3 bases, with 22 bases separating them. The CDR3 length is 17 residues. Germline V CDR1 and CDR2: MNHEY, SVGEGT. The CDR3 region has the DNA TGTGCCAGCACTCACCCGGGGGAGGGATGGAACAATCAGCCCCAGCATTTT. It translates to CASTHPGEGWNNQPQHF.

This clonotype was seen more than once but under ten times. The chain recombines TRBV5-1 with TRBJ1-2; D unclear. The CDR3 sequence is 15 residues long. V shed 3 bases and J shed 3 bases, with 15 bases lying between them. Germline-derived CDR1 and CDR2 are SGHRS and YFSETQ. CDR3 residues: CASSSLLGMDYGYTF. The CDR3 bases are TGCGCCAGCAGCTCCCTTTTGGGGATGGACTATGGCTACACCTTC.

This clonotype was picked up many times. CDR3 DNA: TGTGCCAGCAGTTCGTTAGAGACCCAGTACTTC. Translating gives CASSSLETQYF. The chain employs TRBV12-3 or TRBV12-4 and TRBJ2-5; D is unresolved. The CDR3 extends over 11 amino acids. Trimming took 4 bases from V and 4 from J, leaving 4 bases between them.

In its sample, this clonotype was seen many times. V gene TRBV5-1 combines with J gene TRBJ2-3; 8 bases are shared with TRBD2. The ends lost 1 base at V and 2 bases at J; junction bases unmatched: 3. CDR1 and CDR2 from the germline V gene are SGHRS and YFSETQ. The CDR3 has 15 residues. CDR3 region: CASSLNGGDTDTQYF. In DNA, the CDR3 is TGCGCCAGCAGCTTGAACGGGGGGGACACAGATACGCAGTATTTT.

This clonotype has a handful of counts. The chain is built from TRBV4-3 and TRBJ2-1, with D hard to call. This CDR3 comprises 14 residues. The germline V and J ends were trimmed by 0 bases and 4 bases, with 7 bases remaining between them. Germline-derived CDR1 and CDR2 are LGHNA and YSLEER. This CDR3 reads CASSQDQWYNEQFF. The CDR3, as DNA: TGCGCCAGCAGCCAAGATCAGTGGTACAATGAGCAGTTCTTC.

The chain has TRBV5-1 and TRBJ2-1, with D perhaps TRBD1 or TRBD2 (6 bases each). Trimming pared 0 bases from V and 9 bases from J, leaving 16 bases between. This CDR3 is 15 amino acids long. CDR1 and CDR2 (germline): SGHRS, YFSETQ. This CDR3 is CASSLGGARIGEQFF. CDR3 in DNA: TGCGCCAGCAGCTTGGGGGGGGCCCGGATTGGTGAGCAGTTCTTC.

The chain recombines TRBV5-1 with TRBJ1-1, with TRBD1 as a possible D gene (5 bases). Deletions cut 0 bases from V and 5 bases from J, with 14 bases between. Germline loops: CDR1 SGHRS, CDR2 YFSETQ. This CDR3 region has 15 residues. The CDR3 DNA follows: TGCGCCAGCAGCTTGGGGCCCGGGGAGGGGACTGAAGCTTTCTTT. It codes for CASSLGPGEGTEAFF.

Many counts were recorded for this clonotype. This chain uses TRBV6-5 with TRBJ1-2, with a possible D match to TRBD1 (5 bases). CDR1 MNHEY and CDR2 SVGAGI come from the germline V gene. V lost 4 bases and J 3 bases, leaving 15 bases between the germline ends. CDR3 size: 15 residues. The CDR3 region is CASSSVLETDYGYTF. DNA for the CDR3: TGTGCCAGCAGTTCCGTCCTCGAGACAGACTATGGCTACACCTTC.

This clonotype was observed many times. The chain recombines TRBV7-3 with TRBJ2-1, with 9 bases lining up with TRBD2. Germline assignment: CDR1 SGHTA and CDR2 FQGTGA. The CDR3 covers 15 residues. V shed 5 bases, J shed 7 bases, and the junction held 9 bases outside the gene matches. CDR3 loop: CASSRGLAAGNEQFF. The CDR3 bases are TGTGCCAGCAGCCGGGGACTAGCCGCGGGAAATGAGCAGTTCTTC.

This chain uses TRBV7-9 with TRBJ1-1, with 7 bases matching TRBD1. This CDR3 has 15 residues. Trimming at V came to 5 bases and at J to 5 bases, leaving 11 bases not matched to a gene. Germline V gives CDR1 SEHNR, CDR2 FQNEAQ (reference sequence). The CDR3 reads CASSRQDRAGTEAFF. Written as DNA, the CDR3 is TGTGCCAGCAGCCGTCAAGACAGGGCAGGGACTGAAGCTTTCTTT.

The chain employs TRBV6-1 and TRBJ1-6; 10 bases are a match to TRBD1. The V segment lost 8 bases and the J segment 11 bases; nucleotides outside the gene matches: 6. Per the germline V gene, CDR1 is MNHNS and CDR2 is SASEGT. The CDR3 extends over 13 amino acids. CDR3 loop: CASRDRGWTPLHF. The CDR3 region has the DNA TGTGCCAGCCGGGACAGGGGTTGGACACCCCTCCACTTT.

The chain uses TRBV30 and TRBJ2-5, with a weak D call TRBD1 (5 bases). Deletions cut 4 bases from V and 4 bases from J, with 16 bases between. The CDR3 loop spans 14 amino acids. The germline gives CDR1 GTSNPN, CDR2 SVGIG (reference sequence). CDR3 nucleotide sequence: TGTGCCTGGACTAGGGGAAGTGGCCGAGAGACCCAGTACTTC. Its protein product is CAWTRGSGRETQYF.

The chain combines TRBV12-3 or TRBV12-4 with TRBJ2-3; TRBD1 matches at 10 bases. This CDR3 comprises 16 residues. The V gene end was trimmed by 3 bases and the J gene end by 3 bases; junction bases not matched to a gene: 6. CDR3 in DNA: TGTGCCAGCAGTTTTAAGGGACAGGGGATGACAGATACGCAGTATTTT. This gives the protein CASSFKGQGMTDTQYF.

The chain has TRBV5-1 and TRBJ2-5, with D possibly matching TRBD1 (5 bases). The V gene's germline CDR1 is SGHRS and CDR2 YFSETQ. The CDR3 consists of 15 residues. Trimming removed 5 bases at V and 1 base at J, with 15 bases between. CDR3 loop: CASSRIRGIQETQYF. CDR3 coding DNA: TGCGCCAGCAGTCGTATAAGGGGCATCCAAGAGACCCAGTACTTC.

This rearrangement joins TRBV5-1 to TRBJ2-7, with D perhaps matching TRBD1 or TRBD2 (5 bases each). The CDR3 spans 15 residues. The V gene lost 4 bases and the J gene lost 2 bases, with 16 bases spanning the gap. Per germline, CDR1 SGHRS and CDR2 YFSETQ. The CDR3 loop reads CASSRGTTQAYEQYF. The CDR3 coding sequence is TGCGCCAGCAGCCGAGGGACGACCCAAGCCTACGAGCAGTACTTC.

The V gene is TRBV4-1, the J gene TRBJ2-1, with 9 bases fitting TRBD1. The CDR3 is made up of 16 amino acids. Trimming cost V 3 bases and J 0 bases; bases outside gene matches: 3. CDR1 and CDR2 from the germline V gene are MGHRA and YSYEKL. DNA for the CDR3: TGCGCCAGCAGCCATGGACAGGGGAACTCCTACAATGAGCAGTTCTTC. As protein: CASSHGQGNSYNEQFF.

This clonotype was seen more than once but under ten times. The chain carries TRBV12-3 or TRBV12-4 and TRBJ2-3; the match to TRBD2 covers 8 bases. Trimming at V came to 5 bases and at J to 6 bases, leaving 10 bases not matched to a gene. The length of the CDR3 is 15 residues. The CDR3 region is CASSTSGGAYDTQYF. Here the CDR3 DNA reads TGTGCCAGCAGTACTAGCGGCGGTGCCTACGATACGCAGTATTTT.

V usage is TRBV5-1 and J usage is TRBJ2-3, with D tentatively TRBD1 (5 bases). CDR1 SGHRS and CDR2 YFSETQ come from the germline V gene. The CDR3 consists of 16 residues. Trimming shortened V by 0 bases and J by 4 bases, and 15 bases separated the two germline ends. CDR3 coding DNA: TGCGCCAGCAGCTTGGCCCCAGGGCCGAAGGCAGATACGCAGTATTTT. It translates to CASSLAPGPKADTQYF.

This clonotype was counted between two and nine times. The genes are TRBV4-2 and TRBJ2-2; D unresolved. From germline, CDR1 is LGHNA and CDR2 YNFKEQ. The length of the CDR3 is 14 residues. V was pared by 1 base and J by 6 bases, with 9 bases between. CDR3 sequence reads: CASSQVGESGELFF. In nucleotides, the CDR3 is TGTGCCAGCAGCCAAGTAGGAGAATCCGGGGAGCTGTTTTTT.

This clonotype was picked up one time. The chain has TRBV6-1 and TRBJ1-2; 7 bases line up with TRBD1. This CDR3 is 15 amino acids long. The V gene's germline CDR1 is MNHNS and CDR2 SASEGT. The J segment lost 8 bases and the V segment lost 6 bases, leaving 15 bases of the junction unmatched. The CDR3 DNA is TGTGCCAGCAGCTCAATCCAGCTACAGGGACAGGGCTACACCTTC. Protein: CASSSIQLQGQGYTF.

J is TRBJ2-1 and V is TRBV10-2; D gene ambiguous. Germline-derived CDR1 and CDR2 are WSHSY and SAAADI. The CDR3 totals 12 residues. The V end lost 5 bases, the J end lost 6 bases, and 8 bases lay between the germline ends. DNA for the CDR3: TGCGCCAGCAGTTTCTCGGGCAATGAGCAGTTCTTC. It codes for CASSFSGNEQFF.

The chain has TRBV6-5 and TRBJ2-3; D unresolved. V shed 3 bases and J shed 2 bases, with 9 bases lying between them. Per germline, CDR1 MNHEY and CDR2 SVGAGI. This CDR3 has 14 amino acids. CDR3 sequence (DNA): TGTGCCAGCAGTTATGCGAAGACCACAGATACGCAGTATTTT. Its protein product is CASSYAKTTDTQYF.